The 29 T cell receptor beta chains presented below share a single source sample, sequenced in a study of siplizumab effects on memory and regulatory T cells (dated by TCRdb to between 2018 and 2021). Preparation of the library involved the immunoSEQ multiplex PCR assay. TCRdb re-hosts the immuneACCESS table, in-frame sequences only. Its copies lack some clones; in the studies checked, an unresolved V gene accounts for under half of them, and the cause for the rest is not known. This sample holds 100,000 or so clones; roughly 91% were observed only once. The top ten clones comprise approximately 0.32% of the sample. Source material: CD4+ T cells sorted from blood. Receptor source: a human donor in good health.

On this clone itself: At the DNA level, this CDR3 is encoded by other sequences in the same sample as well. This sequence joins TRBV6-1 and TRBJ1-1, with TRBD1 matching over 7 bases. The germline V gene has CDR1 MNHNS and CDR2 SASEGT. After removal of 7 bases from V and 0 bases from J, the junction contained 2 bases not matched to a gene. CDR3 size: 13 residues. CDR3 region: CASIQGMNTEAFF. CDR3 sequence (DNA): TGTGCCAGCATACAGGGGATGAACACTGAAGCTTTCTTT.

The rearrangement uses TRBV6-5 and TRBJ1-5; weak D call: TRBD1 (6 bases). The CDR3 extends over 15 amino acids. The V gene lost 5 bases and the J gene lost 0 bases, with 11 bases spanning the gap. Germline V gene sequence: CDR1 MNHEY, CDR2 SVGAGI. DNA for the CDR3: TGTGCCAGCAGTCCGGACAGAATTAGCAATCAGCCCCAGCATTTT. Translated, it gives CASSPDRISNQPQHF.

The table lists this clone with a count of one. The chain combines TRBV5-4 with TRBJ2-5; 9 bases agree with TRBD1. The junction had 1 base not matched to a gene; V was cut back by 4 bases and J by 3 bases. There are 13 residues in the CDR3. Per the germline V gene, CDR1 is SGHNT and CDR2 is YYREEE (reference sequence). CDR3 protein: CASSRTGEETQYF. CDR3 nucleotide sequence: TGTGCCAGCAGCCGGACAGGGGAAGAGACCCAGTACTTC.

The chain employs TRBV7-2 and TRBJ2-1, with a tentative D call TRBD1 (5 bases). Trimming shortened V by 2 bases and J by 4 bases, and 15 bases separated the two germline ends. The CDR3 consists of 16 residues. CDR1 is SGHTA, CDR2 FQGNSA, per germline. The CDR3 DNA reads TGTGCCAGCAGCTTATCCTCAGGGAACTCTTACAATGAGCAGTTCTTC. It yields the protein CASSLSSGNSYNEQFF. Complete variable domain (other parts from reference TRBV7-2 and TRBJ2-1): GAGVSQSPSNKVTEKGKDVELRCDPISGHTALYWYRQSLGQGLEFLIYFQGNSAPDKSGLPSDRFSAERTGGSVSTLTIQRTQQEDSAVYLCASSLSSGNSYNEQFFGPGTRLTVL.

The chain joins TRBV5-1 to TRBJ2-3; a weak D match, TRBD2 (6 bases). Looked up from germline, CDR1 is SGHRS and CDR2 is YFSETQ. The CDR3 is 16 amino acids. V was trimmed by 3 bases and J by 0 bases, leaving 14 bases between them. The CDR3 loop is CASSSGVGTSTDTQYF. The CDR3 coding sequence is TGCGCCAGCAGCTCCGGAGTAGGGACTAGCACAGATACGCAGTATTTT.

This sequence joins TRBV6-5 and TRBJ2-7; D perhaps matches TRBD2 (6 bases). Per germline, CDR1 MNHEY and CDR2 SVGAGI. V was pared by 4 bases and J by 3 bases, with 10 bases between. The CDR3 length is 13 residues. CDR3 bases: TGTGCCAGCAGTTCCCCGGAGGGCTACGAGCAGTACTTC. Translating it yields CASSSPEGYEQYF.

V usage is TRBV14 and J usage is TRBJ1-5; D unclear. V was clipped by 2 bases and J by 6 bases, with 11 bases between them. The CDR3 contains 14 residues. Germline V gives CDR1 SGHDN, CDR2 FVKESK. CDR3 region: CASSQSGRSQPQHF. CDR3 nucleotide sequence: TGTGCCAGCAGCCAATCCGGGAGGAGTCAGCCCCAGCATTTT. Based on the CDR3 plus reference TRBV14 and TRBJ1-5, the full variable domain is EAGVTQFPSHSVIEKGQTVTLRCDPISGHDNLYWYRRVMGKEIKFLLHFVKESKQDESGMPNNRFLAERTGGTYSTLKVQPAELEDSGVYFCASSQSGRSQPQHFGDGTRLSIL.

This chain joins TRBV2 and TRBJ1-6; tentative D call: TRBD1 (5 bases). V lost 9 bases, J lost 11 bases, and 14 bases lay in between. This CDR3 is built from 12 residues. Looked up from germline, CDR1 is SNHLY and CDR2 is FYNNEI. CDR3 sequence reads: CASRDVGAPLHF. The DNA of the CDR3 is TGTGCCAGTCGGGACGTAGGAGCACCCCTCCACTTT.

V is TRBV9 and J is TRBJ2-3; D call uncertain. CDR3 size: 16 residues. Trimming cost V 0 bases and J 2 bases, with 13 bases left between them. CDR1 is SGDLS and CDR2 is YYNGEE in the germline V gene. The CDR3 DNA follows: TGTGCCAGCAGCGTAGGAGAGAACCGGCCCACAGATACGCAGTATTTT. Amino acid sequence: CASSVGENRPTDTQYF.

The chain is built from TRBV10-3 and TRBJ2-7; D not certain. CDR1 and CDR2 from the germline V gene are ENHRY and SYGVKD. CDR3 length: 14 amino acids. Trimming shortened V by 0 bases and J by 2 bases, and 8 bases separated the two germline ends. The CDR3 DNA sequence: TGTGCCATCAGTGAGTCCTACGGAACCTACGAGCAGTACTTC. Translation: CAISESYGTYEQYF.

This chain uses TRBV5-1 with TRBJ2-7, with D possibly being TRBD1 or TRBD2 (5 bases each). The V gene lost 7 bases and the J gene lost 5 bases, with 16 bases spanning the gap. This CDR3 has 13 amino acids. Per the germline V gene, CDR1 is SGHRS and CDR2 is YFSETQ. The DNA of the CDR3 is TGCGCCAGCTCACCGGGGATGGGGCACGAGCAGTACTTC. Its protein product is CASSPGMGHEQYF.

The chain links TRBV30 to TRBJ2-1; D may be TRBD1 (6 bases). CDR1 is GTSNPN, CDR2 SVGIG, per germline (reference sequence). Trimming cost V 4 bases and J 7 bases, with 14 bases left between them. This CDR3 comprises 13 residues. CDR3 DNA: TGTGCCTGGAAACAGGGAGTGGGGAATGAGCAGTTCTTC. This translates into CAWKQGVGNEQFF.

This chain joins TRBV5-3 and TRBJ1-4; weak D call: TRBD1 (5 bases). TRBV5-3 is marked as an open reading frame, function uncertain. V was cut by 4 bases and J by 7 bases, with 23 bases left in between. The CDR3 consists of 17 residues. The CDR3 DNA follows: TGTGCCAGAAGCCCCAGGGACCGGTCTTTTTGTAGTGAAAAACTGTTTTTT. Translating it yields CARSPRDRSFCSEKLFF.

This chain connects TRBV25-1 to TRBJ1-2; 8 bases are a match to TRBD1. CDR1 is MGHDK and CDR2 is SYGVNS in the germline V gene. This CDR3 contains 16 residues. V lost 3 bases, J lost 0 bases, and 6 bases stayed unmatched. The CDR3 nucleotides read TGTGCCAGCAGTGACCCCGGACAGGGAGCTAACTATGGCTACACCTTC. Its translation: CASSDPGQGANYGYTF.

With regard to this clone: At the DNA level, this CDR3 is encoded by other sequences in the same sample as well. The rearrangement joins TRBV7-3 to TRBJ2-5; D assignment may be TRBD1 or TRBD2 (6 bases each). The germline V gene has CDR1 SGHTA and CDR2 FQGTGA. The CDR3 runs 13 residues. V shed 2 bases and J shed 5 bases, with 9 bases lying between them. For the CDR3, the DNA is TGTGCCAGCAGCTTAGGGGGGCGGGAGACCCAGTACTTC. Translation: CASSLGGRETQYF.

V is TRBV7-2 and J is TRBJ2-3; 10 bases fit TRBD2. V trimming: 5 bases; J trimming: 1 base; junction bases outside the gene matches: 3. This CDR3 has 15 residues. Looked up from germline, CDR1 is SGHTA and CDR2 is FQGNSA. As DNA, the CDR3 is TGTGCCAGCAGCAATAGCGGGGGGCGCACAGATACGCAGTATTTT. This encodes CASSNSGGRTDTQYF.

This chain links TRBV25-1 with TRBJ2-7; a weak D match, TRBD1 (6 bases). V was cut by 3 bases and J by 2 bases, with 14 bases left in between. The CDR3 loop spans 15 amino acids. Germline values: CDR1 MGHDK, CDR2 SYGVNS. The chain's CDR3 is CASSDTTGFAYEQYF. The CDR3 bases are TGTGCCAGCAGTGATACCACAGGGTTCGCCTACGAGCAGTACTTC.

In DNA, the CDR3 is TGTGCCAGCAGCCCGGGACTAGCAGCCAATGAGCAGTTCTTC. Protein sequence: CASSPGLAANEQFF. The chain links TRBV6-4 to TRBJ2-1; 9 bases line up with TRBD2. The CDR3 sequence is 14 residues long. Germline assignment: CDR1 MRHNA and CDR2 SNTAGT. The V gene end was trimmed by 6 bases and the J gene end by 6 bases; junction bases not matched to a gene: 6.

The CDR3: CASSGTKPYEQYF. CDR3 sequence (DNA): TGTGCCAGCAGCGGGACTAAACCCTACGAGCAGTACTTC. The chain is built from TRBV11-3 and TRBJ2-7, with TRBD2 matching 7 bases. The CDR3 spans 13 residues. Germline V gene sequence: CDR1 SGHNT, CDR2 YENEEA. V lost 5 bases, J lost 2 bases, and 3 bases stayed unmatched.

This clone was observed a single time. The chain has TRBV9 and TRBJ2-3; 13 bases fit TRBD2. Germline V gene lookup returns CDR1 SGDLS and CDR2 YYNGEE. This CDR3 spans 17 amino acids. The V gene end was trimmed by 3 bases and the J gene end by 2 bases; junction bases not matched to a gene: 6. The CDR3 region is CASSAGGLAGFTDTQYF. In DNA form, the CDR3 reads TGTGCCAGCAGCGCAGGGGGACTAGCGGGATTCACAGATACGCAGTATTTT.

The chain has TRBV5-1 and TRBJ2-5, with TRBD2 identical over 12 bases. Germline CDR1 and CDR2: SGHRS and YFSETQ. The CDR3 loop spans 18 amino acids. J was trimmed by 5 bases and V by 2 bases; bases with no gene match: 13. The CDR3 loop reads CASSLMGTSGLAGETQYF. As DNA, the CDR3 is TGCGCCAGCAGCTTAATGGGGACTAGCGGGCTCGCGGGGGAGACCCAGTACTTC.

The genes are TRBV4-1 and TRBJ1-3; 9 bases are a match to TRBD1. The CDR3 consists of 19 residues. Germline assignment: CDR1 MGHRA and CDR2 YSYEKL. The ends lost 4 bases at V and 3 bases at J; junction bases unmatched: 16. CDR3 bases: TGCGCCAGCAGCCTCCGTAGTGACAGGGGGATGGTAGTTGGAAACACCATATATTTT. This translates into CASSLRSDRGMVVGNTIYF.

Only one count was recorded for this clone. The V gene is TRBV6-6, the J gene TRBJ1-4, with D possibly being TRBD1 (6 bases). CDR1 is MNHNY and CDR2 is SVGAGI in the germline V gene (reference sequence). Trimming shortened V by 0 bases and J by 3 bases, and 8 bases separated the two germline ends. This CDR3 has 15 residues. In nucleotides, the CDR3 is TGTGCCAGCAGTTACTCGGGACATTCTAATGAAAAACTGTTTTTT. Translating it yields CASSYSGHSNEKLFF.

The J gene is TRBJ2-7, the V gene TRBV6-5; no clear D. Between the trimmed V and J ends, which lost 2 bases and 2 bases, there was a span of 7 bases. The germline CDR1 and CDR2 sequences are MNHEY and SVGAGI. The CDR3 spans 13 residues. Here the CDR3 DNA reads TGTGCCAGCAGTTACAGAACTACCTACGAGCAGTACTTC. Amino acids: CASSYRTTYEQYF.

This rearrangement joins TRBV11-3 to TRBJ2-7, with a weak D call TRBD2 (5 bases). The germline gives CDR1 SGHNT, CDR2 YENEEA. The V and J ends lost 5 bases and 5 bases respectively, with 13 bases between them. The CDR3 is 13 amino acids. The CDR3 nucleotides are TGTGCCAGCAGCCCTTTCGGGGTCCACGAGCAGTACTTC. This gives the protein CASSPFGVHEQYF.

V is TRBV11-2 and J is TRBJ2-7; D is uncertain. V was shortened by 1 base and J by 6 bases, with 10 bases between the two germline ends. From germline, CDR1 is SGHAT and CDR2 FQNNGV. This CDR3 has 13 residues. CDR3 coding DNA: TGTGCCAGCAGCTTAGTCTCAGCCTCCGAGCAGTACTTC. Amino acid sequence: CASSLVSASEQYF.

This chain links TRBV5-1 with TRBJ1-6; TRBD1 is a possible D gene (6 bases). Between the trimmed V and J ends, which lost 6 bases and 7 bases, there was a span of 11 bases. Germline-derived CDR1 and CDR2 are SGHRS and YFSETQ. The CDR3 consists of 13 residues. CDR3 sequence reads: CASTPGGNSPLHF. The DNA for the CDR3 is TGCGCCAGCACCCCGGGGGGCAATTCACCCCTCCACTTT.

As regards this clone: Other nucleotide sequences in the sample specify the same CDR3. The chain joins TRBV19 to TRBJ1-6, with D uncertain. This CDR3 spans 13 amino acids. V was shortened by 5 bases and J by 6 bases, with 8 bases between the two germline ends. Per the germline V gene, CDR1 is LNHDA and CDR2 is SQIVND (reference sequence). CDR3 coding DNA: TGTGCCAGTAGTCGTCAGCCTAATTCACCCCTCCACTTT. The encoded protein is CASSRQPNSPLHF.

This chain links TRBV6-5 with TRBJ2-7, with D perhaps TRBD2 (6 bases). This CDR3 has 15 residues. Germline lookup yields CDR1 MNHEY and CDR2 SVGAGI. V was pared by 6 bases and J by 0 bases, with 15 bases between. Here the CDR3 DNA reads TGTGCCAGCAGGTCCGCGGGGCCGAGCTCCTACGAGCAGTACTTC. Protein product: CASRSAGPSSYEQYF.